A single sample gave rise to the 5 T cell receptor beta chains below, sequenced in a study of beta chain features in type 1 diabetes. Whole-study findings and limits: Shortening that was moderate but significant affected the TCRB CDR3s of Type 1 diabetes patients in all four CD4+ subsets.

These receptors' antigens are unknown. The sequenced template was cDNA made from the entire isolated RNA. Data came from immunoSEQ multiplex PCR; TCRdb stores just in-frame clones and leaves some out. The sample shows 300,000 to 400,000 clones, approximately 12% of them seen only once. Sequencing used naive CD4+ T cells from blood. Receptors were obtained from a woman aged 18-29 years with type 1 diabetes.

V usage is TRBV30 and J usage is TRBJ2-7, with D possibly being TRBD1 (6 bases). This CDR3 is 12 amino acids long. CDR1 and CDR2 from the germline V gene are GTSNPN and SVGIG (reference sequence). The germline V and J ends were trimmed by 6 bases and 3 bases, with 12 bases remaining between them. This CDR3 is CACAADSYEQYF. For the CDR3, the DNA is TGTGCCTGCGCCGCGGACAGCTACGAGCAGTACTTC.

This clone was counted a few times. The gene calls are TRBV7-8 and TRBJ2-3; TRBD2 might be the D (6 bases). Germline CDR1 reads SGHVS; CDR2 reads FQNEAQ. CDR3 length: 17 amino acids. V was pared by 4 bases and J by 2 bases, with 19 bases between. The CDR3 spells CASSSSPSGLSTDTQYF. The DNA for the CDR3 is TGTGCCAGCAGCTCGAGCCCGAGCGGACTATCCACAGATACGCAGTATTTT.

This clone was seen more than once but under ten times. V gene TRBV18 combines with J gene TRBJ2-1, with a weak D call TRBD1 (6 bases). The CDR3 is 16 residues long. Trimming left V 3 bases short and J 0 bases short, with 12 bases between. From germline, CDR1 is KGHSH and CDR2 LQKENI. CDR3 sequence reads: CASSPQDSSSYNEQFF. The CDR3 DNA is TGTGCCAGCTCACCCCAGGACAGCAGCTCCTACAATGAGCAGTTCTTC.

There are a few counts of this clone. This chain links TRBV28 with TRBJ2-4; the D gene is possibly TRBD1 (6 bases). The CDR3 has 16 amino acids. Germline V gives CDR1 MDHEN, CDR2 SYDVKM. V was trimmed by 3 bases and J by 8 bases, leaving 20 bases between them. The CDR3 loop reads CASSFSGTSPEDIQYF. The CDR3 DNA reads as TGTGCCAGCAGTTTCTCCGGGACATCCCCCGAGGACATTCAGTACTTC.

The chain couples TRBV4-3 to TRBJ2-3; no clear D. The CDR3 is 15 amino acids. Germline V CDR1 and CDR2: LGHNA, YSLEER. Trimming cost V 0 bases and J 3 bases, with 10 bases left between them. The CDR3 DNA reads TGCGCCAGCAGCCAAGATGCAACCAGTACAGATACGCAGTATTTT. It specifies CASSQDATSTDTQYF.